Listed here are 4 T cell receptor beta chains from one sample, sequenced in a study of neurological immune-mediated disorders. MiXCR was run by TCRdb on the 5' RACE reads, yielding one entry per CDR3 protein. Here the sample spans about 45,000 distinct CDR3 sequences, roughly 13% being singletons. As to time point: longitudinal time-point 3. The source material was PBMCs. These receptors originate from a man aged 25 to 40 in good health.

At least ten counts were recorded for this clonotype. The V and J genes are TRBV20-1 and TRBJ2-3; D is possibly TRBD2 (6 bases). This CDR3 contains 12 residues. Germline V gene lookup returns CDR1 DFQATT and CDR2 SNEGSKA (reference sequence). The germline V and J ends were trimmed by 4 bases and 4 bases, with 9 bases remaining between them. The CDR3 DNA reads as TGCAGTGCTACCCGGGGGTCAGATACGCAGTATTTT. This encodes CSATRGSDTQYF.

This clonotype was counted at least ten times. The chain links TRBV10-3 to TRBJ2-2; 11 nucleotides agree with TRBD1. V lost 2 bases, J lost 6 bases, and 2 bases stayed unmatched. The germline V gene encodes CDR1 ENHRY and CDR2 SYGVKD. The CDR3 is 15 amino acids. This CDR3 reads CAISEGQGAAGELFF. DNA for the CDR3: TGTGCCATCAGTGAGGGACAGGGGGCTGCCGGGGAGCTGTTTTTT.

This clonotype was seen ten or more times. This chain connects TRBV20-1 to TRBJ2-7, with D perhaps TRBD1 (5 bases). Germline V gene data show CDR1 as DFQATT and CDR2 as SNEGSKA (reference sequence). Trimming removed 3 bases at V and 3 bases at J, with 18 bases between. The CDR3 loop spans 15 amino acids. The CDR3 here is CSASDGHKGNYEQYF. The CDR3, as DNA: TGCAGTGCTAGTGATGGACATAAGGGTAACTACGAGCAGTACTTC.

The CDR3, as DNA: TGTGCCAGCAGCTTATGGGAGAAAAACATTCAGTACTTC. Translated, it gives CASSLWEKNIQYF. The chain carries TRBV7-9 and TRBJ2-4, with D tentatively TRBD2 (5 bases). Germline lookup yields CDR1 SEHNR and CDR2 FQNEAQ (reference sequence). There are 13 residues in the CDR3. V was trimmed by 2 bases and J by 4 bases, leaving 6 bases between them.